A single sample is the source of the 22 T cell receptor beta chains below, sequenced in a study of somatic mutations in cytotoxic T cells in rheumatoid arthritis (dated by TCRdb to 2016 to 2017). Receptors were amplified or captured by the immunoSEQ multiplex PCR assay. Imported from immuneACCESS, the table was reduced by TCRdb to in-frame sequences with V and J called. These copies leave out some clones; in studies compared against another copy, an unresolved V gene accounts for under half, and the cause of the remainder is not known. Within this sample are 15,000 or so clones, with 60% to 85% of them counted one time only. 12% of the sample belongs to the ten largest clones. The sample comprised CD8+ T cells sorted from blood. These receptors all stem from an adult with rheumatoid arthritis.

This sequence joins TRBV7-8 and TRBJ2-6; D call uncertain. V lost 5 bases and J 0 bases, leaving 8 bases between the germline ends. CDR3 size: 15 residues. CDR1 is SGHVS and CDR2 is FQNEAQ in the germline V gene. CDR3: CASSLLGSGANVLTF. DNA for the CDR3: TGTGCCAGCAGCCTACTCGGCTCTGGGGCCAACGTCCTGACTTTC.

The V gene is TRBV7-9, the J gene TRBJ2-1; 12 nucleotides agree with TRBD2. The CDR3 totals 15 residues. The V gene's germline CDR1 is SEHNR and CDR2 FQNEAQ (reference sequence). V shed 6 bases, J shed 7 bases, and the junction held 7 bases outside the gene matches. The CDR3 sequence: CASRSSGGAWNEQFF. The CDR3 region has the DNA TGTGCCAGCAGGTCTAGCGGGGGGGCTTGGAATGAGCAGTTCTTC.

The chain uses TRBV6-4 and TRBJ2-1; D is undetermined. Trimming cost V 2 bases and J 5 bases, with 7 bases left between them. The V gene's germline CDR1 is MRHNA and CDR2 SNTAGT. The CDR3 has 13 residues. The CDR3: CASSDTENNEQFF. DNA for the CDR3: TGTGCCAGCAGTGACACAGAAAACAATGAGCAGTTCTTC.

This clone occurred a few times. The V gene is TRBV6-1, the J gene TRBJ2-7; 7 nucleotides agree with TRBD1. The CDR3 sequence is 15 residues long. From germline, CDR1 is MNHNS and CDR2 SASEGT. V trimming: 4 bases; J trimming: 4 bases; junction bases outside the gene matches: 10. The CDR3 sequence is CASSGPRDSNYEQYF. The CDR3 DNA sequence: TGTGCCAGCAGTGGGCCCCGGGACAGCAATTACGAGCAGTACTTC.

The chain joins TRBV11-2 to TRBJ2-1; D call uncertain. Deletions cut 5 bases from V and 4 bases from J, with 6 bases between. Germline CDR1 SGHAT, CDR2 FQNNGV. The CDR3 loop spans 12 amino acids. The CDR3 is CASSPSYNEQFF. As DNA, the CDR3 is TGTGCCAGCAGCCCCTCATACAATGAGCAGTTCTTC.

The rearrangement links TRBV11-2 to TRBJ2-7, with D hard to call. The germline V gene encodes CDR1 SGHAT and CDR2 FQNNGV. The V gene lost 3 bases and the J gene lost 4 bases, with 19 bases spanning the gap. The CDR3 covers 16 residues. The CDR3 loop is CASSLVPRTRVYEQYV. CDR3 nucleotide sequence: TGTGCCAGCAGCTTGGTCCCTCGGACCCGAGTTTACGAGCAGTACGTC.

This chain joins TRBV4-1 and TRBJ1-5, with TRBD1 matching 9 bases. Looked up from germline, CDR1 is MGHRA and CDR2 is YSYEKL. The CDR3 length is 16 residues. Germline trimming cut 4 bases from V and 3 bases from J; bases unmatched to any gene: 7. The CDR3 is CASSLGTGIVNQPQHF. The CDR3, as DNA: TGCGCCAGCAGCCTCGGGACAGGGATTGTCAATCAGCCCCAGCATTTT.

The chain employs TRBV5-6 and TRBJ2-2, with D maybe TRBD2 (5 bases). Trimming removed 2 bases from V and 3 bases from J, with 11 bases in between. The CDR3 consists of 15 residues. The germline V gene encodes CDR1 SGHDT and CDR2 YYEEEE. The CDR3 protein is CASSFIGVDTGELFF. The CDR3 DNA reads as TGTGCCAGCAGCTTTATCGGGGTTGACACCGGGGAGCTGTTTTTT.

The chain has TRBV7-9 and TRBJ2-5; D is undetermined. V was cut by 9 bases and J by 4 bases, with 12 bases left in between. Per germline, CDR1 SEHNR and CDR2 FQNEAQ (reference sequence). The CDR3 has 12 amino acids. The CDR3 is CASTRVGETQYF. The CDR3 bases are TGTGCCAGTACCCGGGTAGGAGAGACCCAGTACTTC.

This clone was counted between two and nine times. As DNA, the CDR3 is TGTGCCAGCAGCGTAGTGACAGGGGGGGCCGGGGAGCTGTTTTTT. Amino acids: CASSVVTGGAGELFF. The chain uses TRBV9 and TRBJ2-2, with TRBD1 identical over 9 bases. Germline loops: CDR1 SGDLS, CDR2 YYNGEE. V shed 0 bases and J 6 bases; nucleotides not matched to a gene: 3. This CDR3 spans 15 amino acids.

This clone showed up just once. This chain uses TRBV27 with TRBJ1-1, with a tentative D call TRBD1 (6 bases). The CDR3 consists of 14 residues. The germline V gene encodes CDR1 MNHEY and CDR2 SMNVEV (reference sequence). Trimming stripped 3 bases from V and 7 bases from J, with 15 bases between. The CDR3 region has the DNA TGTGCCAGCAGTTTGGTCCCGAGGGGGGATGAAGCTTTCTTT. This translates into CASSLVPRGDEAFF.

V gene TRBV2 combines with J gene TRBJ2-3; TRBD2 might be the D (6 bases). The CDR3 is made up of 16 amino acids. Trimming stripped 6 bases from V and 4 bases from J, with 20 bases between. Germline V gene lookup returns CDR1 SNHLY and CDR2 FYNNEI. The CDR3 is CASSPPNGGLPDTQYF. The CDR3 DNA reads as TGTGCCAGCAGCCCTCCCAACGGGGGATTGCCAGATACGCAGTATTTT.

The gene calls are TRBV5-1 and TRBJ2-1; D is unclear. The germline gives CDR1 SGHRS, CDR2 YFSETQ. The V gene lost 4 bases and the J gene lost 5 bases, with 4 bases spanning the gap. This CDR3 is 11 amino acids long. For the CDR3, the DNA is TGCGCCAGCAGCGAGAACAATGAGCAGTTCTTC. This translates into CASSENNEQFF.

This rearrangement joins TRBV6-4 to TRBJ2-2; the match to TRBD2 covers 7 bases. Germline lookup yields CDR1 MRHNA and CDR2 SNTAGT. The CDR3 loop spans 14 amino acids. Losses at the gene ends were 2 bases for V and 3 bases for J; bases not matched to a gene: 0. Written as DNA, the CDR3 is TGTGCCAGCAGTGACAGCGGGGACACCGGGGAGCTGTTTTTT. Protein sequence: CASSDSGDTGELFF.

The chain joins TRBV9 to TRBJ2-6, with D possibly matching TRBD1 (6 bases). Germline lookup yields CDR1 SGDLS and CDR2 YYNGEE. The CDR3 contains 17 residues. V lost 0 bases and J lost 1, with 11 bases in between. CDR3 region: CASSVETTGSGANVLTF. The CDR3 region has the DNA TGTGCCAGCAGCGTAGAAACCACAGGGTCTGGGGCCAACGTCCTGACTTTC.

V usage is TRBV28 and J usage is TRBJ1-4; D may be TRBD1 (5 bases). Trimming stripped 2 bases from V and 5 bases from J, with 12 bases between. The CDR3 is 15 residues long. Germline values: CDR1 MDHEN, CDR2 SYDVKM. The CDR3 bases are TGTGCCAGCAGTTTAGGGCTGCAGGGAAATGAAAAACTGTTTTTT. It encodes CASSLGLQGNEKLFF.

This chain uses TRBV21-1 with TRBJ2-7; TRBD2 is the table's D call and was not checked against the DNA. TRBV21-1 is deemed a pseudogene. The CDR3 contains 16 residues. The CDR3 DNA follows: TGTGCCAGCATCGAGAGGGTGGTCAGGCACTCCTACGAGCAGTACTTC. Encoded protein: CASIERVVRHSYEQYF.

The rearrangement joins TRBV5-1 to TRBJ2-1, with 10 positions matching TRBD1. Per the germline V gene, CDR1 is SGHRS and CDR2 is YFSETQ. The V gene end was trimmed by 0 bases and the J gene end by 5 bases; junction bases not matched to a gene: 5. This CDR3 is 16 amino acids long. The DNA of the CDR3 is TGCGCCAGCAGCTTGGCCCGGGACAGGGGTAACAATGAGCAGTTCTTC. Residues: CASSLARDRGNNEQFF.

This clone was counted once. The CDR3 spells CASRGPGTGSGEKLFF. The CDR3 coding sequence is TGTGCCAGCCGGGGCCCCGGGACAGGGTCGGGTGAAAAACTGTTTTTT. The V gene is TRBV27, the J gene TRBJ1-4, with TRBD1 matching over 9 bases. Losses at the gene ends were 8 bases for V and 7 bases for J; bases not matched to a gene: 14. The CDR3 is 16 residues long. CDR1 and CDR2 from the germline V gene are MNHEY and SMNVEV (reference sequence).

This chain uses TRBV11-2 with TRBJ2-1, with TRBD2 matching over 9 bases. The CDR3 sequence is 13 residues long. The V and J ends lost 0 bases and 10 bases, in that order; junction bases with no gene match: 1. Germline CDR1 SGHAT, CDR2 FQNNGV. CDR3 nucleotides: TGTGCCAGCAGCTTAGACCTAGCGGGGGAGCAGTTCTTC. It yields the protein CASSLDLAGEQFF.

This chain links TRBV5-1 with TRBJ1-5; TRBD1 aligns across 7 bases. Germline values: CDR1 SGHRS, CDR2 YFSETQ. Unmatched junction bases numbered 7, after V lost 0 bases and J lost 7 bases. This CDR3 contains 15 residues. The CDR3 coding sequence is TGCGCCAGCAGCTTGGAAGGAGGGGGCGGACAGCCCCAGCATTTT. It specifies CASSLEGGGGQPQHF. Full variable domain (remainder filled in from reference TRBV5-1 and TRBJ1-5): KAGVTQTPRYLIKTRGQQVTLSCSPISGHRSVSWYQQTPGQGLQFLFEYFSETQRNKGNFPGRFSGRQFSNSRSEMNVSTLELGDSALYLCASSLEGGGGQPQHFGDGTRLSIL.

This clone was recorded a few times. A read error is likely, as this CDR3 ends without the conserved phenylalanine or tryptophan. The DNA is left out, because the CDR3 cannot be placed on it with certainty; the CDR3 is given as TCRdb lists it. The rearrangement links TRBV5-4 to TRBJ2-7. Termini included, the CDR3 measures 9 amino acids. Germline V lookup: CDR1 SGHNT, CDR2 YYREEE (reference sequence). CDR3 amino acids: CASSLFTFL.